This T cell receptor (beta chain) originates from a study of shared clonotypes between healthy human individuals. The CDR3 extends over 15 amino acids. The germline V gene encodes CDR1 SQVTM and CDR2 ANQGSEA. Trimming removed 3 bases at V and 2 bases at J, with 16 bases between. Naive CD8 cells, CD45RO-negative and positively selected for CCR7, excluded terminally differentiated effector memory CD45RA+ cells. The protocol was immunoSEQ multiplex PCR, while the TCRdb copy is restricted to in-frame clones and leaves out a portion. Among roughly 850,000 clones listed, roughly 96% were seen once. The sequencing sample was made of naive CD8+ T cells sorted from blood. This receptor was obtained from a young man in good health. This chain connects TRBV29-1 to TRBJ2-5, with D unclear. The CDR3 loop reads CSVDGEAARQETQYF. The CDR3 coding sequence is TGCAGCGTTGACGGAGAGGCGGCGAGACAAGAGACCCAGTACTTC.